Listed here are 30 T cell receptor beta chains from one sample, sequenced in a study of blood T cell repertoires in COVID-19. The assay was immunoSEQ multiplex PCR, and TCRdb's table has in-frame clones only and misses some. This repertoire shows some 74,000 clones, roughly 80% found once; its top ten account for approximately 5.1%. Sequenced material: peripheral blood. The receptor set was obtained from an elderly woman with active or convalescent COVID-19.

The CDR3 coding sequence is TGTGCCAGCAGCTTCGACCGGGACAAGACCTACGAGCAGTACTTC. Protein sequence: CASSFDRDKTYEQYF. This sequence joins TRBV7-6 and TRBJ2-7; perhaps TRBD1 as D (6 bases). The CDR3 has 15 amino acids. The ends were cut back, 3 bases at V and 2 bases at J, with 14 bases in the middle. CDR1 is SGHVS and CDR2 is FNYEAQ in the germline V gene.

The chain recombines TRBV19 with TRBJ2-1; 11 nucleotides match TRBD2. V dropped 8 bases and J dropped 0; count of bases not matched to a gene: 6. CDR1 LNHDA and CDR2 SQIVND come from the germline V gene (reference sequence). The CDR3 is 16 residues long. The CDR3 reads CASGGGLADSYNEQFF. As DNA, the CDR3 is TGTGCCAGTGGGGGGGGACTAGCGGACTCCTACAATGAGCAGTTCTTC.

The rearrangement links TRBV7-9 to TRBJ2-3; 12 nucleotides match TRBD1. Germline-derived CDR1 and CDR2 are SEHNR and FQNEAQ (reference sequence). The V segment lost 11 bases and the J segment 5 bases; nucleotides outside the gene matches: 11. The CDR3 is made up of 15 amino acids. CDR3 region: CASYRDRGLEDTQYF. CDR3 in DNA: TGTGCCTCTTACCGGGACAGGGGGCTCGAAGATACGCAGTATTTT.

The V gene is TRBV4-1, the J gene TRBJ1-6; the match to TRBD1 covers 9 bases. Germline CDR1 is MGHRA and CDR2 is YSYEKL. V gave up 0 bases and J gave up 10 bases; unmatched junction bases: 7. CDR3 length: 16 residues. This chain's CDR3 is CASSQDTGGPRSPLHF. Here the CDR3 DNA reads TGCGCCAGCAGCCAAGATACAGGGGGCCCAAGGTCACCCCTCCACTTT.

This clone was counted a few times. This sequence joins TRBV9 and TRBJ2-3; D remains unclear. The germline V gene has CDR1 SGDLS and CDR2 YYNGEE. V was shortened by 0 bases and J by 4 bases, with 9 bases between the two germline ends. The CDR3 is made up of 14 amino acids. CDR3 amino acids: CASSVASLADTQYF. In DNA form, the CDR3 reads TGTGCCAGCAGCGTAGCCAGTTTGGCAGATACGCAGTATTTT.

This clone showed up just once. The chain has TRBV15 and TRBJ1-2, with D hard to call. This CDR3 is built from 16 residues. Germline lookup yields CDR1 LNHNV and CDR2 YYDKDF (reference sequence). Trimming took 1 base from V and 3 from J, leaving 15 bases between them. The CDR3 sequence is CATSRGGSVSHYGYTF. The DNA for the CDR3 is TGTGCCACCAGCAGAGGCGGCTCAGTTTCACACTATGGCTACACCTTC. The entire variable domain, with the rest obtained from reference TRBV15 and TRBJ1-2, is as follows: DAMVIQNPRYQVTQFGKPVTLSCSQTLNHNVMYWYQQKSSQAPKLLFHYYDKDFNNEADTPDNFQSRRPNTSFCFLDIRSPGLGDTAMYLCATSRGGSVSHYGYTFGSGTRLTVV.

The chain has TRBV11-2 and TRBJ2-5; 8 nucleotides match TRBD1. The CDR3 contains 16 residues. The germline V gene encodes CDR1 SGHAT and CDR2 FQNNGV. J was trimmed by 5 bases and V by 2 bases; bases with no gene match: 10. CDR3 DNA sequence: TGTGCCAGCAGCTTATTAACAGGGGGGCTCTGGGAGACCCAGTACTTC. It encodes CASSLLTGGLWETQYF.

The CDR3 bases are TGTGCCAGCAGCGTGGGACAGGGTACAAACAATGAGCAGTTCTTC. Amino acid sequence: CASSVGQGTNNEQFF. This chain connects TRBV9 to TRBJ2-1; 9 bases are shared with TRBD1. The CDR3 sequence is 15 residues long. Germline-derived CDR1 and CDR2 are SGDLS and YYNGEE. V gave up 2 bases and J gave up 5 bases; unmatched junction bases: 5.

The rearrangement links TRBV30 to TRBJ1-4; 10 nucleotides agree with TRBD1. The V and J ends lost 3 bases and 8 bases, in that order; junction bases with no gene match: 3. CDR1 GTSNPN and CDR2 SVGIG come from the germline V gene (reference sequence). CDR3 length: 13 amino acids. The CDR3 coding sequence is TGTGCCTGGAGGACAGGGGGCTGGGAAAAACTGTTTTTT. It yields the protein CAWRTGGWEKLFF.

The genes are TRBV6-2 or TRBV6-3 and TRBJ2-7; D not certain. Trimming pared 6 bases from V and 6 bases from J, leaving 9 bases between. The germline V gene has CDR1 MNHEY and CDR2 SVGEGT. The CDR3 covers 11 residues. CDR3 sequence reads: CASSPPGEQYF. DNA of the CDR3: TGTGCCAGCAGCCCCCCAGGCGAGCAGTACTTC.

The V gene is TRBV10-3, the J gene TRBJ2-2; possible D gene TRBD1, 6 bases. The germline CDR1 and CDR2 sequences are ENHRY and SYGVKD. The CDR3 runs 14 residues. The V end was cut by 7 bases, the J end by 3 bases, with 12 bases between. CDR3 residues: CAITRTADTGELFF. DNA of the CDR3: TGTGCCATCACTCGGACAGCTGACACCGGGGAGCTGTTTTTT.

There are a few counts of this clone. This rearrangement joins TRBV5-1 to TRBJ1-2; TRBD1 agrees at 9 bases. The CDR3 is 15 residues long. Germline values: CDR1 SGHRS, CDR2 YFSETQ. The V and J ends lost 6 bases and 9 bases, in that order; junction bases with no gene match: 15. Here the CDR3 reads CASTGTGSIGGSYTF. The CDR3 DNA reads TGCGCCAGCACGGGGACAGGGTCGATCGGGGGCAGCTACACCTTC.

The CDR3 loop is CASSYYPTSVTYNEQFF. As DNA, the CDR3 is TGTGCCAGCAGTTACTATCCGACTAGCGTCACCTACAATGAGCAGTTCTTC. The chain is built from TRBV6-2 or TRBV6-3 and TRBJ2-1; 8 nucleotides line up with TRBD2. The CDR3 covers 17 residues. Per the germline V gene, CDR1 is MNHEY and CDR2 is SVGEGT. V was clipped by 1 base and J by 2 bases; unmatched bases: 7.

The rearrangement links TRBV25-1 to TRBJ1-2, with D unresolved. The CDR3 contains 15 residues. V was clipped by 6 bases and J by 7 bases, with 21 bases between them. The germline CDR1 and CDR2 sequences are MGHDK and SYGVNS. The CDR3, as DNA: TGTGCCAGCAGCCCTCCGGGATCCGTTGTGCCTGGCTACACCTTC. Translated, it gives CASSPPGSVVPGYTF.

The genes are TRBV18 and TRBJ2-3; 8 positions agree with TRBD2. Germline loops: CDR1 KGHSH, CDR2 LQKENI. The V and J ends lost 4 bases and 2 bases, in that order; junction bases with no gene match: 14. The CDR3 runs 18 residues. The CDR3 DNA reads TGTGCCAGCTCACACGAGAAAAGCGGGGGTCGCTACACAGATACGCAGTATTTT. It codes for CASSHEKSGGRYTDTQYF.

The chain joins TRBV11-3 to TRBJ2-1, with 7 nucleotides matching TRBD1. The CDR3 runs to 14 residues. Germline V gene lookup returns CDR1 SGHNT and CDR2 YENEEA. J gave up 0 bases and V 5 bases, and 1 base lay outside the gene matches. Here the CDR3 DNA reads TGTGCCAGCAGCGCAGGGGGCTCCTACAATGAGCAGTTCTTC. Translation gives CASSAGGSYNEQFF.

V is TRBV5-6 and J is TRBJ1-2; D uncertain. The V and J ends lost 3 bases and 3 bases respectively, with 15 bases between them. The CDR3 extends over 15 amino acids. CDR1 SGHDT and CDR2 YYEEEE come from the germline V gene. CDR3 protein: CASSSLGEDHYGYTF. CDR3 DNA: TGTGCCAGCAGCTCCCTCGGGGAGGACCACTATGGCTACACCTTC.

The rearrangement joins TRBV23-1 to TRBJ2-2; 7 bases match TRBD2. TRBV23-1 is classed as an ORF, of uncertain function. V lost 0 bases, J lost 6 bases, and 16 bases stayed unmatched. The CDR3 length is 19 residues. The CDR3: CASSQSYAGDGGASGELFF. The CDR3 DNA is TGCGCCAGCAGTCAATCCTATGCGGGGGACGGAGGTGCGTCCGGGGAGCTGTTTTTT.

V gene TRBV19 combines with J gene TRBJ1-1; D is perhaps TRBD1 (5 bases). The V end lost 4 bases, the J end lost 1 base, and 7 bases lay between the germline ends. Germline CDR1 is LNHDA and CDR2 is SQIVND (reference sequence). There are 13 residues in the CDR3. This chain's CDR3 is CASSTTGNTEAFF. Written as DNA, the CDR3 is TGTGCCAGTAGTACCACAGGGAACACTGAAGCTTTCTTT.

CDR3 nucleotide sequence: TGTGCCAGCAGTTGGGCGCGGGACGAGGGTAATGAGCAGTTCTTC. This gives the protein CASSWARDEGNEQFF. The chain carries TRBV6-5 and TRBJ2-1; possibly TRBD2 for D (6 bases). The V end was cut by 4 bases, the J end by 7 bases, with 17 bases between. The CDR3 runs to 15 residues. Germline lookup yields CDR1 MNHEY and CDR2 SVGAGI.

The V and J genes are TRBV5-4 and TRBJ2-7, with a weak D call TRBD1 (6 bases). The CDR3 has 13 residues. V lost 4 bases and J lost 5, with 13 bases in between. Germline CDR1 and CDR2: SGHNT and YYREEE (reference sequence). CDR3 amino acids: CASSRSDSNEQYF. The DNA of the CDR3 is TGTGCCAGCAGCCGTTCGGACAGCAACGAGCAGTACTTC.

The genes are TRBV7-9 and TRBJ2-3; the D gene is possibly TRBD2 (6 bases). The CDR3 contains 15 residues. The V end was cut by 7 bases, the J end by 0 bases, with 14 bases between. Germline-derived CDR1 and CDR2 are SEHNR and FQNEAQ (reference sequence). The CDR3 DNA is TGTGCCAGCACCAAGGGCGGGGCTAGCACAGATACGCAGTATTTT. Translation gives CASTKGGASTDTQYF.

The rearrangement links TRBV19 to TRBJ1-5; 8 nucleotides agree with TRBD1. J was trimmed by 0 bases and V by 3 bases; bases with no gene match: 4. CDR1 is LNHDA, CDR2 SQIVND, per germline (reference sequence). CDR3 length: 16 amino acids. CDR3 residues: CASSIGTGYSNQPQHF. The CDR3 DNA follows: TGTGCCAGTAGTATCGGGACAGGCTATAGCAATCAGCCCCAGCATTTT.

The rearrangement uses TRBV27 and TRBJ1-2, with 9 nucleotides matching TRBD1. The CDR3 extends over 15 amino acids. Trimming cost V 4 bases and J 8 bases; bases outside gene matches: 11. Germline CDR1 and CDR2: MNHEY and SMNVEV (reference sequence). CDR3 coding DNA: TGTGCCAGCAGTTCACAGGGGGCTCAAACGGGGGGCTACACCTTC. Protein sequence: CASSSQGAQTGGYTF.

This rearrangement joins TRBV10-3 to TRBJ1-5; D is possibly TRBD1 (5 bases). The CDR3 extends over 14 amino acids. V lost 3 bases, J lost 4 bases, and 10 bases lay in between. The V gene's germline CDR1 is ENHRY and CDR2 SYGVKD. The DNA of the CDR3 is TGTGCCATCAGTGACAGGGAGGGAAATCAGCCCCAGCATTTT. Its protein is CAISDREGNQPQHF.

CDR3 in amino acids: CASSPGQGMIEGQPQHF. The CDR3 nucleotides read TGTGCCAGCAGCCCAGGACAGGGGATGATCGAGGGTCAGCCCCAGCATTTT. The J gene is TRBJ1-5, the V gene TRBV3-1 (or the pseudogene TRBV3-2), with 9 bases lining up with TRBD1. Trimming removed 4 bases from V and 6 bases from J; junction bases left unmatched: 13. The CDR3 is 17 residues long. The germline V gene encodes CDR1 LGHDT and CDR2 YNNKEL (reference sequence).

V is TRBV6-5 and J is TRBJ2-3; TRBD1 aligns across 8 bases. With V trimmed by 8 bases and J by 5 bases, 12 bases remained unmatched. The CDR3 has 15 amino acids. CDR1 MNHEY and CDR2 SVGAGI come from the germline V gene. For the CDR3, the DNA is TGTGCCAGCGGCGAGCTAGACAGGGGCAGAGATACGCAGTATTTT. It is translated as CASGELDRGRDTQYF.

The gene calls are TRBV2 and TRBJ2-2, with TRBD1 matching over 9 bases. The CDR3 loop spans 14 amino acids. V gave up 7 bases and J gave up 5 bases; unmatched junction bases: 5. Germline V lookup: CDR1 SNHLY, CDR2 FYNNEI. For the CDR3, the DNA is TGTGCCAGCATGAGGACAGGGGTGACCGGGGAGCTGTTTTTT. It encodes CASMRTGVTGELFF.

J is TRBJ2-7 and V is TRBV21-1; TRBD2 was called by the table and not checked on the DNA. TRBV21-1 is assigned pseudogene status. This CDR3 has 13 residues. This chain's CDR3 is CASVEGQAYEQYF. In DNA, the CDR3 is TGTGCCAGCGTGGAGGGTCAGGCCTACGAGCAGTACTTC.

J is TRBJ2-7 and V is TRBV4-3, with unresolved D. The germline gives CDR1 LGHNA, CDR2 YSLEER. Trimming cost V 4 bases and J 7 bases, with 17 bases left between them. The CDR3 length is 14 residues. Here the CDR3 DNA reads TGCGCCAGCAGCCCCGGTTCCGGGTTCCCGGAGCAGTACTTC. It yields the protein CASSPGSGFPEQYF.